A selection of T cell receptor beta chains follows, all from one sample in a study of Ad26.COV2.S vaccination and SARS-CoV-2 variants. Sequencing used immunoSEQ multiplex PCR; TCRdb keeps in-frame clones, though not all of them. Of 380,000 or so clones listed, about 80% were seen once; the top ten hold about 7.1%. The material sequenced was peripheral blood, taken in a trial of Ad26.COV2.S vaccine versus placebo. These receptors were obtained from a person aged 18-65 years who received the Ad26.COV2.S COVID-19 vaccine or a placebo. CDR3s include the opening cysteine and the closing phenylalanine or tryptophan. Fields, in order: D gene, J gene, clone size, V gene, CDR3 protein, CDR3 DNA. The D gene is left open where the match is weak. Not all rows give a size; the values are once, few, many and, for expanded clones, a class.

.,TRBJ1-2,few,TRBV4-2,CASSQDPQGGGYTF,TGTGCCAGCAGCCAAGATCCCCAGGGAGGCGGCTACACCTTC
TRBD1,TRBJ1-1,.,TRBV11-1,CASSASTGVTEAFF,TGTGCCAGCAGCGCCTCGACAGGGGTCACTGAAGCTTTCTTT
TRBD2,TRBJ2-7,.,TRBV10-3,CAISDPRGGYEQYF,TGTGCCATCAGTGACCCCCGGGGGGGCTACGAGCAGTACTTC
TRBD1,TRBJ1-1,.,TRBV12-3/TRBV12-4,CASIFGQGAAFF,TGTGCCAGCATCTTCGGACAGGGCGCAGCTTTCTTT
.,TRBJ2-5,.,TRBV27,CASSLQGPEETQYF,TGTGCCAGCAGTTTACAGGGACCCGAAGAGACCCAGTACTTC
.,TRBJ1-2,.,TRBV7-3,CASSLIPGQGYTF,TGTGCCAGCAGCTTAATCCCAGGGCAAGGCTACACCTTC
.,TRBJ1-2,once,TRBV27,CASSWGSGYGYTF,TGTGCCAGCAGTTGGGGGAGCGGGTATGGCTACACCTTC
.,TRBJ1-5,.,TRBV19,CASSSTSGTVNQPQHF,TGTGCCAGTAGTTCCACTTCGGGGACGGTAAATCAGCCCCAGCATTTT
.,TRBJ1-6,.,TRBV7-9,CASPSGISDSPLHF,TGTGCCAGCCCGTCAGGGATTTCGGATTCACCCCTCCACTTT
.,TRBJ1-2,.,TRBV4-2,CASSQDRSRVNLTGGLGYTF,TGTGCCAGCAGCCAAGATCGATCCAGGGTGAACCTCACCGGGGGTCTAGGCTACACCTTC
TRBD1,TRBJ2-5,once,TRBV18,CASSPLSPGQGNETQYF,TGTGCCAGCTCACCACTTTCCCCGGGACAGGGTAATGAGACCCAGTACTTC
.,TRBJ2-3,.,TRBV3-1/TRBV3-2,CASSQEAYFLDDTQYF,TGTGCCAGCAGCCAAGAGGCTTACTTTTTAGACGATACGCAGTATTTT
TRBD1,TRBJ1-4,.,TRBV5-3,CARRAETGRDEKLFF,TGTGCCAGAAGAGCTGAGACAGGGAGAGACGAAAAACTGTTTTTT
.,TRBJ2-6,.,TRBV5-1,CASSLVLAAGANVLTF,TGCGCCAGCAGCTTGGTTTTGGCAGCTGGGGCCAACGTCCTGACTTTC
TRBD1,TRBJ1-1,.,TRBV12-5,CASGLQGGTEAFF,TGTGCTAGTGGTTTGCAGGGGGGCACTGAAGCTTTCTTT
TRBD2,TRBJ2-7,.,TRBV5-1,CASSPGSGSSYEQYF,TGCGCCAGCAGCCCGGGGAGCGGGAGCTCCTACGAGCAGTACTTC
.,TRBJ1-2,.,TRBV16,CASSPTYDYGYTF,TGTGCCAGCAGCCCTACCTATGACTATGGCTACACCTTC
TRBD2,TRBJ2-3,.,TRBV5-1,CASSFSGSRDTQYF,TGCGCCAGCAGCTTTAGCGGGAGTAGAGATACGCAGTATTTT
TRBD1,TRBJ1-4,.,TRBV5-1,CASSPLTGGLEKLFF,TGCGCCAGCAGCCCATTAACAGGGGGGCTTGAAAAACTGTTTTTT
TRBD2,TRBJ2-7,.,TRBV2,CASAQTSGASYEQYF,TGTGCCAGCGCCCAGACCAGCGGGGCCTCCTACGAGCAGTACTTC
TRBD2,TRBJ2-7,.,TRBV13,CASRRRTSGRGVYEQYF,TGTGCCAGCAGGCGCCGGACTAGCGGGAGGGGGGTCTACGAGCAGTACTTC
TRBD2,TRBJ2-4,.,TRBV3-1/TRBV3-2,CASSQEGAGALAKNIQYF,TGTGCCAGCAGCCAAGAGGGAGCGGGGGCCTTAGCCAAAAACATTCAGTACTTC
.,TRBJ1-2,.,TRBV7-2,CASTPSFDNYGYTF,TGTGCCAGCACCCCTAGTTTCGATAACTATGGCTACACCTTC
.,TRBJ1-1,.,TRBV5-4,CASSLTEGDEAFF,TGTGCCAGCAGTTTGACGGAGGGTGATGAAGCTTTCTTT
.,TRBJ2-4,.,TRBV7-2,CASSPGPRKNIQYF,TGTGCCAGCAGCCCCGGACCACGCAAAAACATTCAGTACTTC
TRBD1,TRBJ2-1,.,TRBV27,CASSLDRGSYNEQFF,TGTGCCAGCAGTTTGGACAGGGGCTCCTACAATGAGCAGTTCTTC
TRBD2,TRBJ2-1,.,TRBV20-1,CSASSSGGVYEQFF,TGCAGTGCTAGTAGTAGCGGGGGGGTATATGAGCAGTTCTTC
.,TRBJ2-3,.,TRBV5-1,CASSLGSDTQYF,TGCGCCAGCAGCTTGGGATCAGATACGCAGTATTTT
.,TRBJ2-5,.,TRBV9,CASSRLGATETQYF,TGTGCCAGCAGCAGACTGGGGGCCACAGAGACCCAGTACTTC
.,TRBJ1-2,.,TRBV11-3,CASTGQSGYGYTF,TGTGCCAGCACCGGACAGTCTGGCTATGGCTACACCTTC
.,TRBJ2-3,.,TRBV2,CASTRTASDTQYF,TGTGCCAGCACGCGGACCGCGTCAGATACGCAGTATTTT
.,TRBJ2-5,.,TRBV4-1,CASSQRPGIREETQYF,TGCGCCAGCAGCCAACGGCCGGGAATCAGGGAAGAGACCCAGTACTTC
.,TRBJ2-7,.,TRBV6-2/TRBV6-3,CASSYSQGLSYEQYF,TGTGCCAGCAGTTACTCACAGGGACTATCCTACGAGCAGTACTTC
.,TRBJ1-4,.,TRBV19,CASRESGDRGEKLFF,TGTGCCAGTAGGGAATCAGGGGATCGAGGTGAAAAACTGTTTTTT
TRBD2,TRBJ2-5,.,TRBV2,CASRDLWGGAGETQYF,TGTGCCAGCAGAGATCTTTGGGGGGGAGCTGGGGAGACCCAGTACTTC
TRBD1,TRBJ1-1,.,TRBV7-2,CASSRGTGGLVFF,TGTGCCAGCAGCCGCGGGACAGGGGGCTTGGTTTTCTTT
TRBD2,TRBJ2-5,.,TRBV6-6,CASRTTSARRETQYF,TGTGCCAGCAGAACAACTAGCGCAAGGAGGGAGACCCAGTACTTC
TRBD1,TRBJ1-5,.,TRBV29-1,CSVGGGNNQPQHF,TGCAGCGTAGGAGGGGGCAACAATCAGCCCCAGCATTTT
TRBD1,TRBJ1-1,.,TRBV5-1,CASSSNTGVGFAEAFF,TGCGCCAGCAGCTCCAATACAGGGGTTGGGTTTGCTGAAGCTTTCTTT
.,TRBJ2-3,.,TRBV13,CASRGPDTQYF,TGTGCCAGCAGGGGCCCGGATACGCAGTATTTT
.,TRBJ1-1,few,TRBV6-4,CASSEYGHTEAFF,TGTGCCAGCAGTGAGTACGGCCACACTGAAGCTTTCTTT
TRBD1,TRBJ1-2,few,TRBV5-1,CASSAIAGGGYTF,TGCGCCAGCAGCGCAATAGCAGGGGGCGGCTACACCTTC
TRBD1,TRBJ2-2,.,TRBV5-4,CASSLTGWPAGELFF,TGTGCCAGCAGTTTGACAGGGTGGCCCGCCGGGGAGCTGTTTTTT
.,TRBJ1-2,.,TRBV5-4,CASSRDTELNYGYTF,TGTGCCAGCAGCCGGGACACGGAACTTAACTATGGCTACACCTTC
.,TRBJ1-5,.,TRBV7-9,CASSAWGEFNQPQHF,TGTGCCAGCAGCGCCTGGGGAGAGTTCAATCAGCCCCAGCATTTT
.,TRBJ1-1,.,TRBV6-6,CASLAGGDEAFF,TGTGCCTCTCTGGCGGGAGGGGATGAAGCTTTCTTT
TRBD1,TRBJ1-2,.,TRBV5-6,CASSGWTGGNYGYTF,TGTGCCAGCAGCGGATGGACAGGGGGGAACTATGGCTACACCTTC
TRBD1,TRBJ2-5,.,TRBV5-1,CASSLARTGGGETQYF,TGCGCCAGCAGCTTGGCAAGGACAGGGGGCGGAGAGACCCAGTACTTC
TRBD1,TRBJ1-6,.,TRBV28,CASSPGQGHSPLHF,TGTGCCAGCAGTCCGGGACAGGGTCATTCACCCCTCCACTTT
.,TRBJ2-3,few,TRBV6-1,CASSEANRFTDTQYF,TGTGCCAGCAGTGAAGCGAATCGGTTCACAGATACGCAGTATTTT
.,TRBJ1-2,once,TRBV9,CASSVDFEGTYGYTF,TGTGCCAGCAGCGTAGATTTTGAGGGTACCTATGGCTACACCTTC
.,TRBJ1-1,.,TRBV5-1,CASSRALGGVNTEAFF,TGCGCCAGCAGCCGCGCCCTTGGGGGGGTGAACACTGAAGCTTTCTTT
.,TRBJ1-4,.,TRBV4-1,CASSQDTSRINEKLFF,TGCGCCAGCAGCCAAGATACGTCACGGATAAATGAAAAACTGTTTTTT
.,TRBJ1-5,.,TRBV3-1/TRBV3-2,CASSQEWGDQPQHF,TGTGCCAGCAGCCAAGAGTGGGGGGATCAGCCCCAGCATTTT
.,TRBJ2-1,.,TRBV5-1,CASSLGSRSYNEQFF,TGCGCCAGCAGCTTAGGGAGTAGGTCCTACAATGAGCAGTTCTTC